This T cell receptor (beta chain) is from a study of early T cells in non-severe SARS-CoV-2 infection. The CDR3 runs to 16 residues. The germline V gene encodes CDR1 SGHTA and CDR2 FQGNSA. V shed 3 bases and J shed 3 bases, with 15 bases lying between them. Unique molecular identifiers tagged individual cDNA molecules. TCRdb recomputed calls from the 5' RACE reads with MiXCR, one row per CDR3 protein. The table has more than 60,000 distinct CDR3 sequences, 4.9% seen once; the top ten hold approximately 5%. The source is an adult who was a healthcare worker with PCR-confirmed SARS-CoV-2 infection or an uninfected control (not recorded which). V usage is TRBV7-2 and J usage is TRBJ2-4; maybe TRBD1 (5 bases). The sequencing input was whole blood. CDR3 protein: CASSLRQRTGKNIQYF. The CDR3 DNA reads as TGTGCCAGCAGCTTGAGACAGCGTACTGGCAAAAACATTCAGTACTTC.